This T cell receptor beta chain was sequenced in a study of cytomegalovirus exposure and HLA in healthy donors. Study in general: Early released data comprised some 85 million unique TCRs from HLA-typed donors. The study placed less than 90% of its approximately 400 genotyped donors in the Caucasian-associated ancestry cluster.

Samples came from healthy bone marrow donors. J gave up 4 bases and V 4 bases, and 3 bases lay outside the gene matches. The V gene's germline CDR1 is MNHNS and CDR2 SASEGT. This CDR3 region has 15 residues. A multiplex PCR was run with 60 Vbeta primers and 13 Jbeta primers. Clones were sequenced by immunoSEQ multiplex PCR, and TCRdb holds only the in-frame ones, with some missing. The sample contains under 80,000 clones, more than 70% of which appear only once. Source material: PBMCs. This receptor was identified in a woman aged 25 to 39 in good health and CMV-seronegative. This chain joins TRBV6-1 and TRBJ2-3, with 12 positions matching TRBD2. The CDR3, as DNA: TGTGCCAGCAGTGTACTAGCGGGGGGCCCAGATACGCAGTATTTT. It yields the protein CASSVLAGGPDTQYF.